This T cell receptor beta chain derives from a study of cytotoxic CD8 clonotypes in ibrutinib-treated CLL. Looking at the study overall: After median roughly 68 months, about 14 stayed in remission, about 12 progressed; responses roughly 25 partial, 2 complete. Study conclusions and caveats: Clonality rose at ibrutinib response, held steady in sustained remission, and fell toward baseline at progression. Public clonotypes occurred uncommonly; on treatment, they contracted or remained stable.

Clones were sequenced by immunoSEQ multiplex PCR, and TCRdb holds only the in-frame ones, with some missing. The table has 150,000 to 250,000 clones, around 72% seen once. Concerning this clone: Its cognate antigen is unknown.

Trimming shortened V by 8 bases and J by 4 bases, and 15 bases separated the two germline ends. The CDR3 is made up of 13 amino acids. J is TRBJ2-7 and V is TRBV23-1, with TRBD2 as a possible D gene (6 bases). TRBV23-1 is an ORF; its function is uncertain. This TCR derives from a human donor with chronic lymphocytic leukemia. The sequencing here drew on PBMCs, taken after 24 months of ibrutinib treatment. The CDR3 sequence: CASLPPAGYEQYF. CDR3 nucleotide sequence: TGCGCCAGCCTCCCCCCCGCGGGGTACGAGCAGTACTTC.